The 27 T cell receptor beta chains presented below share a single source sample, sequenced in a study of control samples from healthy donors and cancer patients. The repertoire was sequenced with immunoSEQ multiplex PCR; TCRdb's copy has only in-frame clones and lacks some. The table lists 170,000 or so clones, about 93% of them singletons. The sequenced sample consisted of blood. All receptors come from a man younger than 35 in good health.

This rearrangement joins TRBV18 to TRBJ1-4; D is unclear. Looked up from germline, CDR1 is KGHSH and CDR2 is LQKENI. CDR3 size: 14 residues. V lost 3 bases, J lost 6 bases, and 11 bases lay in between. CDR3 sequence (DNA): TGTGCCAGCTCACCGTTCAGTGGGGATGAAAAACTGTTTTTT. Protein sequence: CASSPFSGDEKLFF.

The chain is built from TRBV2 and TRBJ1-2; D perhaps matches TRBD1 (5 bases). Deletions cut 6 bases from V and 0 bases from J, with 14 bases between. The germline CDR1 and CDR2 sequences are SNHLY and FYNNEI. This CDR3 region has 15 residues. The CDR3 spells CASRDLQVTNYGYTF. As DNA, the CDR3 is TGTGCCAGCAGGGATCTACAGGTTACTAACTATGGCTACACCTTC. Looking up the rest from reference TRBV2 and TRBJ1-2 gives the full variable domain: EPEVTQTPSHQVTQMGQEVILRCVPISNHLYFYWYRQILGQKVEFLVSFYNNEISEKSEIFDDQFSVERPDGSNFTLKIRSTKLEDSAMYFCASRDLQVTNYGYTFGSGTRLTVV.

The chain is built from TRBV28 and TRBJ1-2; the match to TRBD1 covers 7 bases. Germline V CDR1 and CDR2: MDHEN, SYDVKM. The CDR3 consists of 14 residues. V lost 6 bases and J lost 2; bases outside the gene matches: 6. The CDR3 DNA reads TGTGCCAGCAGGGACGGGACAGTGAACTATGGCTACACCTTC. Translated, it gives CASRDGTVNYGYTF.

V usage is TRBV2 and J usage is TRBJ1-2, with D possibly matching TRBD1 (6 bases). The CDR3 totals 14 residues. The V end was cut by 6 bases, the J end by 4 bases, with 15 bases between. Looked up from germline, CDR1 is SNHLY and CDR2 is FYNNEI. The CDR3 DNA reads TGTGCCAGCAGGCTACAGGGCATCTCCTATGGCTACACCTTC. Its translation: CASRLQGISYGYTF.

The rearrangement links TRBV27 to TRBJ1-1; a possible D gene is TRBD1 (5 bases). Germline V gene sequence: CDR1 MNHEY, CDR2 SMNVEV (reference sequence). V lost 6 bases, J lost 4 bases, and 12 bases lay in between. The CDR3 covers 13 residues. CDR3 loop: CASSQERGTEAFF. The CDR3 nucleotides read TGTGCCAGCAGCCAGGAGAGGGGCACTGAAGCTTTCTTT.

This sequence joins TRBV7-8 and TRBJ2-7, with D possibly being TRBD1 (5 bases). Trimming cost V 3 bases and J 6 bases, with 6 bases left between them. This CDR3 comprises 11 residues. CDR1 and CDR2 from the germline V gene are SGHVS and FQNEAQ. This CDR3 is CASSFQGEQYF. The DNA of the CDR3 is TGTGCCAGCAGCTTTCAGGGCGAGCAGTACTTC.

The chain couples TRBV3-1 (or the pseudogene TRBV3-2) to TRBJ1-6, with TRBD1 matching over 10 bases. The V gene end was trimmed by 4 bases and the J gene end by 7 bases; junction bases not matched to a gene: 7. The germline CDR1 and CDR2 sequences are LGHDT and YNNKEL (reference sequence). This CDR3 spans 16 amino acids. CDR3 amino acids: CASSRSRDRGNSPLHF. The CDR3 nucleotides read TGTGCCAGCAGCCGAAGTAGGGACAGGGGAAATTCACCCCTCCACTTT.

V gene TRBV12-5 combines with J gene TRBJ1-6; D may be TRBD1 (5 bases). This CDR3 contains 14 residues. With 6 bases removed from V and 9 bases from J, the gap between germline ends came to 15 bases. Germline CDR1 and CDR2: LGHNT and FRNRAP. CDR3 coding DNA: TGTGCTAGTGGGTGGAGTGGGGGTGGTTCACCCCTCCACTTT. This translates into CASGWSGGGSPLHF.

The chain combines TRBV24-1 with TRBJ2-5; 7 bases line up with TRBD1. This CDR3 has 13 residues. With V trimmed by 12 bases and J by 1 base, 7 bases remained unmatched. Germline-derived CDR1 and CDR2 are KGHDR and SFDVKD. The CDR3 bases are TGTGCCGCCTCGACAGGGCCCCAAGAGACCCAGTACTTC. Protein product: CAASTGPQETQYF.

The CDR3 spells CATSRAAAVYEKLFF. DNA for the CDR3: TGTGCCACCAGCAGAGCCGCGGCAGTTTACGAAAAACTGTTTTTT. The chain recombines TRBV15 with TRBJ1-4, with D uncertain. The CDR3 runs to 15 residues. Germline loops: CDR1 LNHNV, CDR2 YYDKDF (reference sequence). Between the trimmed V and J ends, which lost 1 base and 8 bases, there was a span of 14 bases.

The chain is built from TRBV7-8 and TRBJ1-5; weak D call: TRBD1 (5 bases). CDR3 length equals 14 residues. Trimming took off 7 bases at V and 1 base at J, with 11 bases between the two ends. The germline CDR1 and CDR2 sequences are SGHVS and FQNEAQ. CDR3 amino acids: CASTGKVSNQPQHF. The CDR3 DNA is TGTGCCAGCACAGGGAAGGTGAGCAATCAGCCCCAGCATTTT.

The V and J genes are TRBV7-3 and TRBJ2-2, with D hard to call. Germline V lookup: CDR1 SGHTA, CDR2 FQGTGA. The CDR3 consists of 13 residues. V dropped 2 bases and J dropped 7 bases, with 8 bases sitting between them. CDR3 loop: CASSLLGHGELFF. DNA of the CDR3: TGTGCCAGCAGCTTACTTGGGCACGGGGAGCTGTTTTTT.

The gene calls are TRBV14 and TRBJ2-1, with D perhaps matching TRBD1 (5 bases). CDR3 length equals 16 residues. CDR1 is SGHDN, CDR2 FVKESK, per germline. The germline V and J ends were trimmed by 0 bases and 2 bases, with 11 bases remaining between them. CDR3 protein: CASSQDTGNAYNEQFF. The CDR3 DNA is TGTGCCAGCAGCCAAGATACAGGCAACGCCTACAATGAGCAGTTCTTC.

In DNA form, the CDR3 reads TGTGCCAGCAGCCCTGCGGGACTAATAGAGACCCAGTACTTC. Protein product: CASSPAGLIETQYF. The rearrangement links TRBV11-2 to TRBJ2-5, with 7 bases identical to TRBD2. Germline V CDR1 and CDR2: SGHAT, FQNNGV. V lost 5 bases to trimming and J lost 4 bases; unmatched junction nucleotides: 7. This CDR3 contains 14 residues.

This clone has only a few counts. This sequence joins TRBV5-1 and TRBJ2-5; TRBD2 agrees at 9 bases. In germline, CDR1 is SGHRS, CDR2 YFSETQ. V shed 4 bases, J shed 2 bases, and the junction held 12 bases outside the gene matches. The CDR3 runs to 17 residues. Written as DNA, the CDR3 is TGCGCCAGCAGCCGCCCCAGGGCTAGCGGGATTCAAGAGACCCAGTACTTC. This translates into CASSRPRASGIQETQYF.

The chain couples TRBV2 to TRBJ1-2; 7 bases fit TRBD1. With V trimmed by 5 bases and J by 7 bases, 13 bases remained unmatched. CDR3 size: 15 residues. CDR1 is SNHLY and CDR2 is FYNNEI in the germline V gene. CDR3 in DNA: TGTGCCAGCAGTCTCAGGGGGACGGCTAAAGGTGGCTACACCTTC. This gives the protein CASSLRGTAKGGYTF.

The genes are TRBV10-2 and TRBJ2-5, with TRBD1 as a possible D gene (6 bases). This CDR3 is built from 13 residues. CDR1 WSHSY and CDR2 SAAADI come from the germline V gene. Trimming left V 4 bases short and J 5 bases short, with 11 bases between. CDR3 protein: CASSVERGETQYF. The CDR3 DNA reads TGCGCCAGCAGTGTAGAAAGGGGGGAGACCCAGTACTTC.

The chain combines TRBV3-1 (or the pseudogene TRBV3-2) with TRBJ2-1, with TRBD2 as a possible D gene (6 bases). Germline values: CDR1 LGHDT, CDR2 YNNKEL (reference sequence). The length of the CDR3 is 16 residues. The V gene lost 7 bases and the J gene lost 0 bases, with 16 bases spanning the gap. CDR3 region: CASTSGLSSSYNEQFF. DNA for the CDR3: TGTGCCAGCACCTCGGGACTTTCTAGCTCCTACAATGAGCAGTTCTTC.

J is TRBJ1-4 and V is TRBV6-2 or TRBV6-3; D is unresolved. Germline-derived CDR1 and CDR2 are MNHEY and SVGEGT. The CDR3 has 15 residues. V dropped 4 bases and J dropped 7 bases, with 16 bases sitting between them. CDR3 in amino acids: CASSSSQGRGEKLFF. The CDR3 bases are TGTGCCAGCAGTTCCTCGCAAGGACGGGGTGAAAAACTGTTTTTT.

The genes are TRBV25-1 and TRBJ1-4; TRBD1 matches 10 bases. Germline V gene lookup returns CDR1 MGHDK and CDR2 SYGVNS. This CDR3 is 15 amino acids long. Losses at the gene ends were 5 bases for V and 10 bases for J; bases not matched to a gene: 10. In nucleotides, the CDR3 is TGTGCCAGCAGTTACACGACAGGGGGCTTGAGAAAACTGTTTTTT. Its translation: CASSYTTGGLRKLFF.

The rearrangement uses TRBV3-1 (or the pseudogene TRBV3-2) and TRBJ1-2; 9 nucleotides match TRBD1. Germline V gives CDR1 LGHDT, CDR2 YNNKEL (reference sequence). After removal of 6 bases from V and 6 bases from J, the junction contained 8 bases not matched to a gene. The CDR3 consists of 14 residues. The CDR3 DNA sequence: TGTGCCAGCAGGCCTAGACAGGGGGAGAATGGCTACACCTTC. Translated, it gives CASRPRQGENGYTF.

The chain uses TRBV5-1 and TRBJ2-7; 7 bases align to TRBD1. This CDR3 spans 14 amino acids. Germline lookup yields CDR1 SGHRS and CDR2 YFSETQ. J lost 4 bases, V lost 1 base, and 5 bases had no gene match. CDR3 nucleotide sequence: TGCGCCAGCAGCTTGTTGGGACAGCAGTACGAGCAGTACTTC. Amino acids: CASSLLGQQYEQYF.

The J gene is TRBJ2-7, the V gene TRBV7-9, with 8 bases identical to TRBD1. The CDR3 consists of 15 residues. Trimming removed 5 bases from V and 2 bases from J; junction bases left unmatched: 8. Germline lookup yields CDR1 SEHNR and CDR2 FQNEAQ (reference sequence). CDR3: CASSRTGSLPYEQYF. CDR3 coding DNA: TGTGCCAGCAGCCGGACAGGGAGTCTACCCTACGAGCAGTACTTC.

The gene calls are TRBV7-8 and TRBJ2-3; the D gene is possibly TRBD2 (5 bases). From germline, CDR1 is SGHVS and CDR2 FQNEAQ. V was shortened by 3 bases and J by 4 bases, with 8 bases between the two germline ends. The CDR3 spans 13 residues. CDR3 region: CASSLGAPDTQYF. CDR3 nucleotide sequence: TGTGCCAGCAGCTTGGGAGCCCCAGATACGCAGTATTTT.

This clone appeared once. The chain recombines TRBV9 with TRBJ2-7, with TRBD2 matching 9 bases. The CDR3 length is 16 residues. The germline V gene encodes CDR1 SGDLS and CDR2 YYNGEE. V lost 2 bases to trimming and J lost 0 bases; unmatched junction nucleotides: 6. This CDR3 is CASSVGSGGNSYEQYF. The DNA of the CDR3 is TGTGCCAGCAGCGTTGGGAGCGGGGGGAACTCCTACGAGCAGTACTTC.

J is TRBJ2-3 and V is TRBV5-1, with 9 bases identical to TRBD2. Germline assignment: CDR1 SGHRS and CDR2 YFSETQ. The CDR3 length is 15 residues. Trimming at V came to 3 bases and at J to 7 bases, leaving 9 bases not matched to a gene. The CDR3 DNA reads TGCGCCAGCAGCTCCCTAGCGGGGCCCAGCTATACGCAGTATTTT. Amino acids: CASSSLAGPSYTQYF.

The chain is built from TRBV19 and TRBJ1-5; the D gene is possibly TRBD1 (5 bases). The V end was cut by 5 bases, the J end by 6 bases, with 11 bases between. Germline lookup yields CDR1 LNHDA and CDR2 SQIVND (reference sequence). CDR3 size: 13 residues. The DNA for the CDR3 is TGTGCCAGTAGTTCGGGGGTGGGTCAGCCCCAGCATTTT. As protein: CASSSGVGQPQHF.